A selection of T cell receptor beta chains follows, all from one sample in a study of Ad26.COV2.S vaccination and SARS-CoV-2 variants. The protocol was immunoSEQ multiplex PCR, while the TCRdb copy is restricted to in-frame clones and leaves out a portion. Here the sample spans 350,000 to 400,000 clones, less than 90% being singletons. The sequenced sample was peripheral blood, obtained in a trial of Ad26.COV2.S vaccine versus placebo. These receptors came from a person between 18 and 65 years old who received the Ad26.COV2.S COVID-19 vaccine or a placebo. Both conserved end residues are part of each CDR3. The D gene is left open where the match is weak. Rows give clone size only sometimes, using once, few, many, or a class for an expanded clone.

d_gene	len	v_gene	abundance	j_gene	CDR3nt	CDR3aa
.	11	TRBV20-1	.	TRBJ2-3	TGCAGTGCGGAAAAAGTAGATACGCAGTATTTT	CSAEKVDTQYF
.	13	TRBV19	.	TRBJ1-2	TGTGCCAGTAGTATAGTACTCAGCTATGGCTACACCTTC	CASSIVLSYGYTF
.	16	TRBV3-1/TRBV3-2	.	TRBJ2-5	TGTGCCAGCAGCCGCGACTGGGGGGGGCCTGAGCAGACCCAGTACTTC	CASSRDWGGPEQTQYF
.	18	TRBV27	.	TRBJ1-1	TGTGCCAGCAGTCCAAAGACAGTCTGGAATGTTGGGAACACTGAAGCTTTCTTT	CASSPKTVWNVGNTEAFF
.	13	TRBV25-1	.	TRBJ1-4	TGTGCCAGCAGTGAACAGGTTTGGGAAAAACTGTTTTTT	CASSEQVWEKLFF
.	14	TRBV19	.	TRBJ1-1	TGTGCCAGTAGTATAGAGGGGGCTTATACTGAAGCTTTCTTT	CASSIEGAYTEAFF
.	11	TRBV30	.	TRBJ1-2	TGTGCCTGGAGTGTACTTCGTGGCTACACCTTC	CAWSVLRGYTF
.	17	TRBV7-6	.	TRBJ1-1	TGTGCCAGCAGCTTAGGGTGGCGGGCGCGTCGGGGTACTGAAGCTTTCTTT	CASSLGWRARRGTEAFF
.	13	TRBV27	.	TRBJ2-6	TGTGCCAGCAGTTTAAGGGGGGCCAACGTCCTGACTTTC	CASSLRGANVLTF
.	11	TRBV20-1	once	TRBJ1-1	TGCAGTGCCGGGGGGTTCACTGAAGCTTTCTTT	CSAGGFTEAFF
TRBD2	15	TRBV5-4	.	TRBJ2-5	TGTGCCAGCAGCTGGGGACTAGCGGGCCAAGAGACCCAGTACTTC	CASSWGLAGQETQYF
TRBD2	15	TRBV28	.	TRBJ2-2	TGTGCCAGCAGACTAGCGGGCGCCGCGGGCGGGGAGCTGTTTTTT	CASRLAGAAGGELFF
.	14	TRBV16	once	TRBJ2-7	TGTGCCAGCAGCCCCCCGGACAACCTCTACGAGCAGTACTTC	CASSPPDNLYEQYF
.	13	TRBV30	.	TRBJ1-2	TGTGCCTGGAGTGAGGCAGGGACTTATGGCTACACCTTC	CAWSEAGTYGYTF
TRBD2	16	TRBV19	.	TRBJ2-7	TGTGCCAGTAGTACCCCGACTAGCGGGAGCACCTACGAGCAGTACTTC	CASSTPTSGSTYEQYF
.	15	TRBV3-1/TRBV3-2	.	TRBJ2-7	TGTGCCAGCAGCCAAGATCCGTACATCCTTTACGAGCAGTACTTC	CASSQDPYILYEQYF
.	14	TRBV10-1	.	TRBJ2-7	TGCGCCAGCAGTGAGTCTAGCGCATCCCACGAGCAGTACTTC	CASSESSASHEQYF
.	14	TRBV9	.	TRBJ2-1	TGTGCCAGCAGCGAGGGGAGGGGGTACAATGAGCAGTTCTTC	CASSEGRGYNEQFF
.	11	TRBV20-1	few	TRBJ1-2	TGCAGTGCTAGTACTAGCTATGGCTACACCTTC	CSASTSYGYTF
.	13	TRBV6-6	.	TRBJ2-3	TGTGCCAGCAGTTACTCAATCACAGATACGCAGTATTTT	CASSYSITDTQYF
.	13	TRBV18	.	TRBJ1-5	TGTGCCAGCTCACAGGGGGAGAATCAGCCCCAGCATTTT	CASSQGENQPQHF
.	14	TRBV7-6	.	TRBJ1-1	TGTGCCAGCAGCTTCGACTCCCTAGGGACTGAAGCTTTCTTT	CASSFDSLGTEAFF
.	14	TRBV13	.	TRBJ1-1	TGTGCCAGCAGCTCGGCTACCATCCTTGACGAAGCTTTCTTT	CASSSATILDEAFF
.	13	TRBV12-3/TRBV12-4	.	TRBJ1-2	TGTGCCAGCAGTTTAACGGCAGGGTATGGCTACACCTTC	CASSLTAGYGYTF
.	15	TRBV19	.	TRBJ1-4	TGTGCCAGTAGTATAATCCGGGCCGGGAATGAAAAACTGTTTTTT	CASSIIRAGNEKLFF
TRBD2	14	TRBV6-5	once	TRBJ2-7	TGTGCCAGCAGTTTGCTTAGCGGGGGCTACGAGCAGTACTTC	CASSLLSGGYEQYF